The 20 T cell receptor beta chains in this list originate from one sample, sequenced in a study of blood T cell repertoires in COVID-19. Produced via immunoSEQ multiplex PCR; TCRdb's table is partial and in-frame only. Here the sample spans some 64,000 clones, roughly 90% being singletons. Sequencing was performed on peripheral blood. All receptors derive from a man between 50 and 59 years old with active COVID-19.

The DNA for the CDR3 is TGTGCCAGCAAGGGACAGGGGTATACAGATACGCAGTATTTT. It yields the protein CASKGQGYTDTQYF. This rearrangement joins TRBV2 to TRBJ2-3; the match to TRBD1 covers 10 bases. The ends lost 7 bases at V and 3 bases at J; junction bases unmatched: 4. Germline V gene lookup returns CDR1 SNHLY and CDR2 FYNNEI. This CDR3 has 14 residues.

This clone was observed a single time. This chain joins TRBV5-1 and TRBJ2-5; 7 bases agree with TRBD2. The CDR3 runs to 17 residues. The junction had 19 bases not matched to a gene; V was cut back by 1 base and J by 10 bases. The germline V gene encodes CDR1 SGHRS and CDR2 YFSETQ. CDR3 sequence reads: CASSLRVSAGVGVNQYF. The CDR3 bases are TGCGCCAGCAGCTTGCGAGTGTCGGCGGGGGTAGGGGTGAACCAGTACTTC. The complete variable domain, with remaining parts taken from reference TRBV5-1 and TRBJ2-5, reads KAGVTQTPRYLIKTRGQQVTLSCSPISGHRSVSWYQQTPGQGLQFLFEYFSETQRNKGNFPGRFSGRQFSNSRSEMNVSTLELGDSALYLCASSLRVSAGVGVNQYFGPGTRLLVL.

This chain joins TRBV12-5 and TRBJ2-2; the match to TRBD2 covers 7 bases. Germline V lookup: CDR1 LGHNT, CDR2 FRNRAP. The CDR3 sequence is 15 residues long. V lost 1 base and J lost 8; bases outside the gene matches: 7. The CDR3 sequence is CASGLDTLLAGELFF. CDR3 sequence (DNA): TGTGCTAGTGGTTTGGACACCCTACTAGCGGGGGAGCTGTTTTTT.

The V gene is TRBV19, the J gene TRBJ2-3, with D maybe TRBD2 (7 bases). CDR1 and CDR2 (germline): LNHDA, SQIVND (reference sequence). The CDR3 runs 15 residues. Deletions cut 9 bases from V and 1 base from J, with 17 bases between. This CDR3 reads CASKYGGGGTDTQYF. The CDR3 DNA follows: TGTGCCAGCAAGTATGGAGGGGGGGGCACAGATACGCAGTATTTT.

J is TRBJ2-3 and V is TRBV5-6, with D possibly TRBD2 on 5 matching bases. The germline gives CDR1 SGHDT, CDR2 YYEEEE. The CDR3 spans 15 residues. The V end was cut by 0 bases, the J end by 2 bases, with 10 bases between. CDR3 region: CASSLAGLLTDTQYF. CDR3 nucleotide sequence: TGTGCCAGCAGCTTGGCGGGGTTACTCACAGATACGCAGTATTTT.

The V gene is TRBV2, the J gene TRBJ2-2, with 7 positions matching TRBD1. Unmatched junction bases numbered 8, after V lost 10 bases and J lost 0 bases. Germline V gives CDR1 SNHLY, CDR2 FYNNEI. The CDR3 sequence is 15 residues long. The CDR3 sequence: CATRQGASNTGELFF. The CDR3 bases are TGTGCCACCCGACAGGGCGCATCGAACACCGGGGAGCTGTTTTTT.

The V and J genes are TRBV24-1 and TRBJ2-3; D perhaps matches TRBD2 (5 bases). V gave up 5 bases and J gave up 4 bases, with 9 bases separating them. The CDR3 sequence is 13 residues long. The germline V gene has CDR1 KGHDR and CDR2 SFDVKD. The CDR3 sequence: CATSARAPDTQYF. CDR3 in DNA: TGTGCCACCAGTGCGAGGGCCCCAGATACGCAGTATTTT.

The chain links TRBV6-1 to TRBJ1-5; maybe TRBD1 (5 bases). Trimming shortened V by 0 bases and J by 0 bases, and 15 bases separated the two germline ends. There are 18 residues in the CDR3. Germline lookup yields CDR1 MNHNS and CDR2 SASEGT. CDR3 coding DNA: TGTGCCAGCAGTGAAGCCCCCGCAGGCGGGGCTAGCAATCAGCCCCAGCATTTT. Protein product: CASSEAPAGGASNQPQHF.

This chain links TRBV6-6 with TRBJ1-3, with D possibly being TRBD1 (6 bases). CDR3 length equals 15 residues. The V end lost 5 bases, the J end lost 1 base, and 12 bases lay between the germline ends. Germline V gives CDR1 MNHNY, CDR2 SVGAGI (reference sequence). CDR3 loop: CASSRTGSSGNTIYF. The CDR3 nucleotides read TGTGCCAGCAGTCGTACAGGGAGTTCTGGAAACACCATATATTTT.

This chain uses TRBV3-1 (or the pseudogene TRBV3-2) with TRBJ1-6; tentatively, D is TRBD1 (5 bases). The CDR3 is 14 residues long. Trimming removed 1 base at V and 9 bases at J, with 10 bases between. Germline CDR1 LGHDT, CDR2 YNNKEL (reference sequence). CDR3: CASSQGGEGSPLHF. CDR3 sequence (DNA): TGTGCCAGCAGCCAAGGAGGGGAGGGTTCACCCCTCCACTTT.

V gene TRBV7-9 combines with J gene TRBJ2-1; 8 bases are a match to TRBD2. The CDR3 totals 14 residues. Germline V gene sequence: CDR1 SEHNR, CDR2 FQNEAQ (reference sequence). Losses at the gene ends were 7 bases for V and 0 bases for J; bases not matched to a gene: 2. CDR3 nucleotides: TGTGCCAGCACCGGGGGGGACTCCTACAATGAGCAGTTCTTC. Protein sequence: CASTGGDSYNEQFF.

V gene TRBV7-9 combines with J gene TRBJ2-3, with D tentatively TRBD2 (7 bases). Per germline, CDR1 SEHNR and CDR2 FQNEAQ (reference sequence). The CDR3 length is 15 residues. V was cut by 3 bases and J by 5 bases, with 15 bases left in between. The CDR3 nucleotides are TGTGCCAGCAGCTTTCTGGGCGGGGGCCAAGATACGCAGTATTTT. Residues: CASSFLGGGQDTQYF.

V gene TRBV5-1 combines with J gene TRBJ1-5; D perhaps matches TRBD1 (6 bases). Between the trimmed V and J ends, which lost 3 bases and 2 bases, there was a span of 12 bases. The CDR3 has 15 amino acids. The germline gives CDR1 SGHRS, CDR2 YFSETQ. CDR3 sequence: CASSSGGLGNQPQHF. Written as DNA, the CDR3 is TGCGCCAGCAGCTCGGGGGGGCTGGGCAATCAGCCCCAGCATTTT.

This chain connects TRBV6-2 or TRBV6-3 to TRBJ1-5; 8 positions agree with TRBD1. CDR3 length: 14 residues. CDR1 MNHEY and CDR2 SVGEGT come from the germline V gene. V lost 4 bases, J lost 6 bases, and 5 bases stayed unmatched. Here the CDR3 DNA reads TGTGCCAGCAGTTGGACAGGGATCAGTCAGCCCCAGCATTTT. It is translated as CASSWTGISQPQHF.

This clone was recorded once. The J gene is TRBJ2-2, the V gene TRBV11-3; 7 bases match TRBD1. Germline CDR1 and CDR2: SGHNT and YENEEA. This CDR3 contains 16 residues. V gave up 1 base and J gave up 6 bases; unmatched junction bases: 8. The CDR3 nucleotides are TGTGCCAGCAGCTTAGGAAGGGACAGCGGTCCCGGGGAGCTGTTTTTT. Encoded protein: CASSLGRDSGPGELFF.

The chain has TRBV29-1 and TRBJ1-1; D remains ambiguous. This CDR3 comprises 11 residues. The ends were cut back, 7 bases at V and 4 bases at J, with 10 bases in the middle. CDR1 SQVTM and CDR2 ANQGSEA come from the germline V gene. DNA of the CDR3: TGCAGCGGAACAGAGGGCACTGAAGCTTTCTTT. Its protein product is CSGTEGTEAFF.

The chain carries TRBV5-1 and TRBJ1-2, with 7 bases fitting TRBD1. J was trimmed by 6 bases and V by 4 bases; bases with no gene match: 6. The length of the CDR3 is 13 residues. CDR1 and CDR2 (germline): SGHRS, YFSETQ. The CDR3 region is CASSIGTANGYTF. In DNA, the CDR3 is TGCGCCAGCAGCATAGGGACAGCCAATGGCTACACCTTC.

This chain uses TRBV7-2 with TRBJ1-3; 9 bases map to TRBD1. The CDR3 sequence is 17 residues long. Germline values: CDR1 SGHTA, CDR2 FQGNSA. V gave up 3 bases and J gave up 1 base; unmatched junction bases: 7. Here the CDR3 reads CASSLSGTGFSGNTIYF. The CDR3 bases are TGTGCCAGCAGCTTGTCCGGGACAGGGTTTTCTGGAAACACCATATATTTT.

The J gene is TRBJ1-1, the V gene TRBV5-6, with unresolved D. The CDR3 contains 14 residues. Between the trimmed V and J ends, which lost 4 bases and 0 bases, there was a span of 10 bases. The germline gives CDR1 SGHDT, CDR2 YYEEEE. The CDR3 DNA reads TGTGCCAGCAGCCCCGGGAGTATGAACACTGAAGCTTTCTTT. Translated, it gives CASSPGSMNTEAFF.

The J gene is TRBJ1-2, the V gene TRBV30; D not resolved. The CDR3 runs 14 residues. CDR1 and CDR2 from the germline V gene are GTSNPN and SVGIG (reference sequence). Trimming took off 0 bases at V and 4 bases at J, with 12 bases between the two ends. The CDR3 sequence: CAWSVQGGSYGYTF. In DNA, the CDR3 is TGTGCCTGGAGTGTTCAAGGAGGGAGCTATGGCTACACCTTC.